A single sample gave rise to the 15 T cell receptor beta chains below, sequenced in a study of beta chain features in type 1 diabetes. Every bit of the isolated RNA underwent reverse transcription, so sequencing read expressed TCRB transcripts. The method was immunoSEQ multiplex PCR; TCRdb's version includes in-frame clones alone and lacks a portion of them. The table includes 130,000 to 150,000 clones, about 10% detected once. Input material: naive CD4+ T cells from blood. The receptors were sampled from a man between 18 and 29 years old in good health.

The chain uses TRBV2 and TRBJ2-1, with a possible D match to TRBD2 (6 bases). CDR1 SNHLY and CDR2 FYNNEI come from the germline V gene. The CDR3 extends over 13 amino acids. V was pared by 6 bases and J by 5 bases, with 11 bases between. The CDR3 coding sequence is TGTGCCAGCAGCCGGGGACTCAACAATGAGCAGTTCTTC. The encoded protein is CASSRGLNNEQFF. Full variable domain (rest looked up from reference TRBV2 and TRBJ2-1): EPEVTQTPSHQVTQMGQEVILRCVPISNHLYFYWYRQILGQKVEFLVSFYNNEISEKSEIFDDQFSVERPDGSNFTLKIRSTKLEDSAMYFCASSRGLNNEQFFGPGTRLTVL.

This sequence joins TRBV7-2 and TRBJ1-3; D not certain. V was trimmed by 6 bases and J by 4 bases, leaving 7 bases between them. This CDR3 contains 12 residues. Germline CDR1 and CDR2: SGHTA and FQGNSA. This chain's CDR3 is CASSLPGNTIYF. DNA of the CDR3: TGTGCCAGCAGTCTACCGGGAAACACCATATATTTT.

This clone showed up just a few times. The chain has TRBV14 and TRBJ1-6; unclear D gene. The germline V gene has CDR1 SGHDN and CDR2 FVKESK. The CDR3 spans 16 residues. V was shortened by 1 base and J by 10 bases, with 17 bases between the two germline ends. The CDR3 nucleotides read TGTGCCAGCAGCCAAGTAGCCAATAGTCCCGGATCACCCCTCCACTTT. It codes for CASSQVANSPGSPLHF. Full variable domain (rest looked up from reference TRBV14 and TRBJ1-6): EAGVTQFPSHSVIEKGQTVTLRCDPISGHDNLYWYRRVMGKEIKFLLHFVKESKQDESGMPNNRFLAERTGGTYSTLKVQPAELEDSGVYFCASSQVANSPGSPLHFGNGTRLTVT.

This clone was detected only a few times. The rearrangement links TRBV7-2 to TRBJ2-5, with 9 bases fitting TRBD1. CDR1 is SGHTA and CDR2 is FQGNSA in the germline V gene. The CDR3 runs 15 residues. The J segment lost 6 bases and the V segment lost 0 bases, leaving 5 bases of the junction unmatched. The CDR3 spells CASSLALGQGQTQYF. The CDR3 DNA sequence: TGTGCCAGCAGCTTAGCGCTTGGACAGGGGCAGACCCAGTACTTC.

The gene calls are TRBV6-6 and TRBJ1-5; 8 bases fit TRBD1. Trimming at V came to 6 bases and at J to 5 bases, leaving 9 bases not matched to a gene. In germline, CDR1 is MNHNY, CDR2 SVGAGI (reference sequence). The CDR3 covers 15 residues. CDR3 loop: CASRGRQGRDQPQHF. DNA for the CDR3: TGTGCCAGCAGGGGGAGACAGGGGAGGGATCAGCCCCAGCATTTT.

There are a few counts of this clone. The chain is built from TRBV7-2 and TRBJ2-6, with a tentative D call TRBD2 (5 bases). Per the germline V gene, CDR1 is SGHTA and CDR2 is FQGNSA. CDR3 length: 17 residues. V lost 1 base, J lost 0 bases, and 10 bases lay in between. Here the CDR3 DNA reads TGTGCCAGCAGCTTAGTAGGACTCAACTCTGGGGCCAACGTCCTGACTTTC. This encodes CASSLVGLNSGANVLTF.

This clone has only a few counts. This chain uses TRBV6-1 with TRBJ2-3; perhaps TRBD1 as D (6 bases). V was pared by 4 bases and J by 2 bases, with 10 bases between. The CDR3 has 14 residues. The germline V gene encodes CDR1 MNHNS and CDR2 SASEGT. This CDR3 is CASSVTGTTDTQYF. CDR3 nucleotides: TGTGCCAGCAGTGTAACAGGGACCACAGATACGCAGTATTTT.

The genes are TRBV28 and TRBJ2-7; 7 nucleotides align to TRBD1. V trimming: 3 bases; J trimming: 0 bases; junction bases outside the gene matches: 2. This CDR3 region has 14 residues. Looked up from germline, CDR1 is MDHEN and CDR2 is SYDVKM. CDR3 sequence (DNA): TGTGCCAGCAGTTTTAGGACAGGCTCCTACGAGCAGTACTTC. This codes for CASSFRTGSYEQYF.

The chain employs TRBV10-3 and TRBJ1-5; 10 positions agree with TRBD1. Unmatched junction bases numbered 8, after V lost 3 bases and J lost 6 bases. The CDR3 has 16 amino acids. CDR1 ENHRY and CDR2 SYGVKD come from the germline V gene. CDR3 nucleotide sequence: TGTGCCATCAGTGACCGGGACAGGGGAGGTAGTCAGCCCCAGCATTTT. Translation gives CAISDRDRGGSQPQHF.

A few counts support this clone. This rearrangement joins TRBV5-4 to TRBJ2-7; TRBD2 is a possible D gene (5 bases). The CDR3 sequence is 16 residues long. Trimming removed 3 bases at V and 3 bases at J, with 19 bases between. Looked up from germline, CDR1 is SGHNT and CDR2 is YYREEE (reference sequence). The CDR3 loop is CASSSTRIGVHYEQYF. CDR3 nucleotide sequence: TGTGCCAGCAGCTCTACTAGAATCGGAGTACACTACGAGCAGTACTTC.

This clone appeared many times. The chain uses TRBV27 and TRBJ1-2; D not resolved. Germline CDR1 MNHEY, CDR2 SMNVEV (reference sequence). V was cut by 0 bases and J by 6 bases, with 8 bases left in between. The CDR3 is 13 amino acids. The CDR3 here is CASSLSASDGYTF. CDR3 nucleotide sequence: TGTGCCAGCAGTTTATCCGCCTCGGATGGCTACACCTTC.

This clone was seen only a few times. J is TRBJ1-5 and V is TRBV27; no firm D call. Germline CDR1 MNHEY, CDR2 SMNVEV (reference sequence). CDR3 length equals 15 residues. V was pared by 2 bases and J by 0 bases, with 8 bases between. CDR3 DNA: TGTGCCAGCAGTTTAAGCTCCTATAGCAATCAGCCCCAGCATTTT. Its protein product is CASSLSSYSNQPQHF.

In this sample, this clone turned up many times. The V call is TRBV4-2, the J call TRBJ2-2; the D is unclear. The CDR3 covers 14 residues. The V end was cut by 4 bases, the J end by 1 base, with 7 bases between. Looked up from germline, CDR1 is LGHNA and CDR2 is YNFKEQ. The CDR3 nucleotides are TGTGCCAGCAGCCCAAACATGAACACCGGGGAGCTGTTTTTT. Translating gives CASSPNMNTGELFF.

The chain carries TRBV4-3 and TRBJ1-2; D remains ambiguous. Trimming cost V 1 base and J 0 bases, with 3 bases left between them. Looked up from germline, CDR1 is LGHNA and CDR2 is YSLEER. The CDR3 is 13 residues long. For the CDR3, the DNA is TGCGCCAGCAGCCAAGGTACTAACTATGGCTACACCTTC. Residues: CASSQGTNYGYTF.

This clone showed up many times. This chain connects TRBV30 to TRBJ2-1; weak D call: TRBD2 (6 bases). The V and J ends lost 8 bases and 8 bases respectively, with 16 bases between them. The germline V gene has CDR1 GTSNPN and CDR2 SVGIG (reference sequence). This CDR3 has 12 amino acids. CDR3 region: CARSGLRDEQFF. The CDR3 coding sequence is TGTGCCCGCTCGGGACTTCGGGATGAGCAGTTCTTC. The entire variable domain, with the rest obtained from reference TRBV30 and TRBJ2-1, is as follows: SQTIHQWPATLVQPVGSPLSLECTVEGTSNPNLYWYRQAAGRGLQLLFYSVGIGQISSEVPQNLSASRPQDRQFILSSKKLLLSDSGFYLCARSGLRDEQFFGPGTRLTVL.